Listed below are T cell receptor beta chains from one sample, sequenced in a study of vaccination effects on CD4 cells after COVID-19. Assay: immunoSEQ multiplex PCR; the TCRdb copy retains only in-frame clones and omits some. Of over 50,000 clones in the sample, roughly 76% were seen once. These receptors' antigens are unknown. The sequenced sample was CD4+ T cells from PBMCs cultured with HCoV-229E spike peptides, obtained before COVID-19 vaccination. Source of these receptors: a human donor who received a COVID-19 vaccine. Each CDR3 is given without its conserved first and last residue. The size field is filled for only some rows; it gives once, few, many or a size class.

size | J | V | CDR3
- | TRBJ2-5 | TRBV2 | ASSADTGKETQY
- | TRBJ2-3 | TRBV18 | ASSSPHTQY
- | TRBJ2-5 | TRBV2 | ASSGQGWETQY
- | TRBJ1-2 | TRBV7-9 | ASSLKGGGYT
- | TRBJ2-3 | TRBV6-5 | ASKTSGGSDTQY
- | TRBJ1-2 | TRBV3-1/TRBV3-2 | ASSQDRRTYGYT
- | TRBJ2-3 | TRBV2 | ASSEGAGGRDTQY
- | TRBJ1-5 | TRBV11-3 | ASSLIRVPSNQPQH
- | TRBJ1-6 | TRBV5-1 | ASSLDRDRGYSPLH
- | TRBJ1-5 | TRBV19 | ASSIIRNSNQPQH
- | TRBJ2-3 | TRBV7-2 | ASSSSGGNTQY
- | TRBJ2-3 | TRBV10-3 | ATCPGLAGSTDTQY
- | TRBJ2-2 | TRBV27 | ASSLKYRANTGELF
- | TRBJ1-4 | TRBV5-1 | ASSRTVNEKLF
medium-sized | TRBJ1-4 | TRBV4-1 | ASSLTGSNEKLF
- | TRBJ1-4 | TRBV6-1 | ASSDLRGPKEF
- | TRBJ2-5 | TRBV18 | ASSPLAGDQETQY
- | TRBJ1-2 | TRBV30 | AWSRGRNYGYT
- | TRBJ2-3 | TRBV7-6 | ASSLGAGGRTDTQY
- | TRBJ1-5 | TRBV9 | ASSGLDQGGNQPQH
few | TRBJ1-2 | TRBV5-1 | ASSVGASYGYT
few | TRBJ1-2 | TRBV10-2 | ASSGSKGRDYGYT
- | TRBJ2-5 | TRBV4-1 | ASSHPRDRVFQETQY